The entry that follows covers one T cell receptor beta chain sequence. Germline CDR1 is LNHDA and CDR2 is SQIVND (reference sequence). The CDR3 contains 14 residues. The trim removed 6 bases at V and 6 bases at J, leaving 5 bases unmatched. The data belong to a study of T cells in tumors after PD-1 blockade. Repertoires were generated with immunoSEQ multiplex PCR, while TCRdb's copy carries only in-frame clones and drops some. Here the sample spans around 35,000 clones, roughly 73% being singletons. This TCR was sampled from a human donor with basal cell carcinoma. The input for sequencing was PBMCs, taken after anti-PD-1 treatment. The chain has TRBV19 and TRBJ1-6, with 7 bases identical to TRBD1. The CDR3 protein is CASRTGTVNSPLHF. CDR3 DNA sequence: TGTGCCAGTAGGACCGGGACAGTTAATTCACCCCTCCACTTT.